The rows below give T cell receptor beta chains drawn from one sample of a study of CD8 T cells in ankylosing spondylitis. Using its own MiXCR run on the 5' RACE reads, TCRdb lists one record per CDR3 protein. The table records more than 400,000 distinct CDR3 sequences, about 5.7% of them present only once. Sequencing was carried out using blood, either unsorted or a sorted T cell fraction (not recorded which). The receptors here all came from a male donor with ankylosing spondylitis. Both conserved end residues are part of each CDR3. A D gene is named only where the DNA matches it firmly. Size is omitted from some rows. Given values are once, few, many or a class for expanded clones.

d_call: -; j_call: TRBJ1-6; v_call: TRBV2; clone_size: many; cdr3_aa: CASSPLGPIYNSPLHF; cdr3_nt: TGTGCCAGCAGTCCCCTTGGGCCGATCTATAATTCACCCCTCCACTTT
d_call: -; j_call: TRBJ2-1; v_call: TRBV18; clone_size: many; cdr3_aa: CASSPPSRTDYNEQFF; cdr3_nt: TGTGCCAGCTCACCACCCTCCCGGACAGACTACAATGAGCAGTTCTTC
d_call: TRBD2; j_call: TRBJ2-1; v_call: TRBV6-1; clone_size: -; cdr3_aa: CASSTGGPGEQFF; cdr3_nt: TGTGCCAGCAGTACGGGGGGGCCCGGTGAGCAGTTCTTC
d_call: -; j_call: TRBJ2-2; v_call: TRBV7-2; clone_size: many; cdr3_aa: CASSLSAGQTGELFF; cdr3_nt: TGTGCCAGCAGCTTATCTGCAGGGCAGACCGGGGAGCTGTTTTTT
d_call: -; j_call: TRBJ1-2; v_call: TRBV7-9; clone_size: many; cdr3_aa: CASTGTIGGYTF; cdr3_nt: TGTGCCAGCACCGGGACCATCGGTGGCTACACCTTC
d_call: TRBD2; j_call: TRBJ2-1; v_call: TRBV5-1; clone_size: many; cdr3_aa: CASSGSGSLYNEQFF; cdr3_nt: TGCGCCAGCAGCGGTAGCGGGAGCCTCTACAATGAGCAGTTCTTC
d_call: -; j_call: TRBJ1-5; v_call: TRBV6-1; clone_size: many; cdr3_aa: CASSPGAYSNQPQHF; cdr3_nt: TGTGCCAGCAGCCCCGGGGCCTATAGCAATCAGCCCCAGCATTTT
d_call: -; j_call: TRBJ2-7; v_call: TRBV29-1; clone_size: many; cdr3_aa: CSVHRVAYEQYF; cdr3_nt: TGCAGCGTGCACAGGGTCGCCTACGAGCAGTACTTC
d_call: -; j_call: TRBJ2-5; v_call: TRBV25-1; clone_size: many; cdr3_aa: CASSDVAEETQYF; cdr3_nt: TGTGCCAGCAGTGACGTTGCTGAAGAGACCCAGTACTTC
d_call: -; j_call: TRBJ1-5; v_call: TRBV20-1; clone_size: many; cdr3_aa: CSAYDLDSNQPQHF; cdr3_nt: TGCAGTGCCTACGACCTGGATAGCAATCAGCCCCAGCATTTT
d_call: TRBD2; j_call: TRBJ2-1; v_call: TRBV2; clone_size: many; cdr3_aa: CASKGPGRSDNEQFF; cdr3_nt: TGTGCCAGCAAGGGTCCCGGGAGGAGCGACAATGAGCAGTTCTTC
d_call: -; j_call: TRBJ2-5; v_call: TRBV29-1; clone_size: many; cdr3_aa: CNIGGGRFGTQYF; cdr3_nt: TGCAACATTGGCGGGGGCCGCTTCGGGACCCAGTACTTC
d_call: -; j_call: TRBJ2-5; v_call: TRBV10-3; clone_size: many; cdr3_aa: CAISESSPETQYF; cdr3_nt: TGTGCCATCAGTGAGTCGAGTCCGGAGACCCAGTACTTC
d_call: TRBD2; j_call: TRBJ2-1; v_call: TRBV4-2; clone_size: many; cdr3_aa: CASSPQGLAGVYGSYNEQFF; cdr3_nt: TGTGCCAGCAGCCCCCAGGGACTAGCGGGAGTGTATGGTTCCTACAATGAGCAGTTCTTC
d_call: -; j_call: TRBJ2-3; v_call: TRBV28; clone_size: few; cdr3_aa: CASSLPHTQYF; cdr3_nt: TGTGCCAGCAGCCTCCCCCATACGCAGTATTTT
d_call: -; j_call: TRBJ1-5; v_call: TRBV3-1; clone_size: many; cdr3_aa: CASSQLSNQPQHF; cdr3_nt: TGTGCCAGCAGCCAACTGAGCAATCAGCCCCAGCATTTT
d_call: -; j_call: TRBJ2-7; v_call: TRBV10-3; clone_size: many; cdr3_aa: CAISETAWGEQYF; cdr3_nt: TGTGCCATCAGTGAGACAGCATGGGGCGAGCAGTACTTC
d_call: TRBD1; j_call: TRBJ2-5; v_call: TRBV12-3/TRBV12-4; clone_size: -; cdr3_aa: CASRPGTGGQETQYF; cdr3_nt: TGTGCCAGCAGGCCCGGGACAGGGGGCCAAGAGACCCAGTACTTC
d_call: -; j_call: TRBJ1-1; v_call: TRBV5-5; clone_size: many; cdr3_aa: CASNAGSTNTEAFF; cdr3_nt: TGTGCCAGCAACGCCGGCAGCACGAACACTGAAGCTTTCTTT
d_call: TRBD1; j_call: TRBJ1-2; v_call: TRBV10-2; clone_size: many; cdr3_aa: CASSEARGLSYTF; cdr3_nt: TGCGCCAGCAGTGAGGCCAGGGGGCTATCCTACACCTTC